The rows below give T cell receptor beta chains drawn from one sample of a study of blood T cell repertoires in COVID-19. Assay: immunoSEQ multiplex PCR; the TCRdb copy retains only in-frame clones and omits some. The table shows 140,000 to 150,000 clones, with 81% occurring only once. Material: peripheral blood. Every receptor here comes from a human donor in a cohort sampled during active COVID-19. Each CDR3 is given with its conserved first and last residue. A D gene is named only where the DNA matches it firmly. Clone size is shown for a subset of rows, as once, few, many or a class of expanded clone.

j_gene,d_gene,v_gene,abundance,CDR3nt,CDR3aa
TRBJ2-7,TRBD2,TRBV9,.,TGTGCCAGCAGCCCGCGGAGAGGGACTAGCGTCTACGAGCAGTACTTC,CASSPRRGTSVYEQYF
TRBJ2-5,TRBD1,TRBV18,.,TGTGCCAGCTCACCAACTGGGACAGGGAGCGGGGAGACCCAGTACTTC,CASSPTGTGSGETQYF
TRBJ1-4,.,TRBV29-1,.,TGCAGCGCAAAACCACCGGGGGAAAAACTGTTTTTT,CSAKPPGEKLFF
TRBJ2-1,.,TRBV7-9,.,TGTGCCAGCAGCTTAATGCTTCGGGTGGGGGAGGACAATGAGCAGTTCTTC,CASSLMLRVGEDNEQFF
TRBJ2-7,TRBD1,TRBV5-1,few,TGCGCCAGCAGCTTGTACGACAGGGCAGGCTACGAGCAGTACTTC,CASSLYDRAGYEQYF
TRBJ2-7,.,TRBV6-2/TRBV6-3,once,TGTGCCAGCAGTTCCTCCGTAGGACAGCGCAAACGAGACTACGAGCAGTACTTC,CASSSSVGQRKRDYEQYF
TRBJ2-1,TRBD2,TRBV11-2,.,TGTGCCAGCAGCCCCACTAGCGGGGCATACAATGAGCAGTTCTTC,CASSPTSGAYNEQFF
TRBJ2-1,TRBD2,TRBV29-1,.,TGCAGCGTTGAAGCGGGACTAGCGCAGGACAATGAGCAGTTCTTC,CSVEAGLAQDNEQFF
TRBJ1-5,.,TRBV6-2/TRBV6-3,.,TGTGCCAGCAGTTTCGGGAGACAGCCCCAGCATTTT,CASSFGRQPQHF
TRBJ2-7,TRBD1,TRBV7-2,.,TGTGCCAGCAGCTTAGCGGGGACAGGGACAGCCTACGAGCAGTACTTC,CASSLAGTGTAYEQYF
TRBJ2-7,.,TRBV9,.,TGTGCCAGCACCAGGTCCGGGACTCCCTACGAGCAGTACTTC,CASTRSGTPYEQYF
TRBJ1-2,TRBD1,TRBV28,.,TGTGCCAGCAGTCGCAGGGGGCATGTTGGCTACACCTTC,CASSRRGHVGYTF
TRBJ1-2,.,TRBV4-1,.,TGCGCCAGCAGCCAAGACAGGGGAGGGTATGGCTACACCTTC,CASSQDRGGYGYTF
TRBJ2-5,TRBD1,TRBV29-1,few,TGCAGCGGCCAGGACAGGGCACAAGAGACCCAGTACTTC,CSGQDRAQETQYF
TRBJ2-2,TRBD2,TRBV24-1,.,TGTGCCACCAGTGCCGGACTAGCGGGAACCGGGGAGCTGTTTTTT,CATSAGLAGTGELFF
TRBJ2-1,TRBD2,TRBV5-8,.,TGTGCCAGCAGCTCCGGGACTAGCTCCTACAATGAGCAGTTCTTC,CASSSGTSSYNEQFF
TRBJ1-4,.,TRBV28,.,TGTGCCAGCAGTAACCTCCCGGATGAAAAACTGTTTTTT,CASSNLPDEKLFF
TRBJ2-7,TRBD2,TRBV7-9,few,TGTGCCAGCAGCCCCCCGGCGCTAGCGGGAGTGGCCTACGAGCAGTACTTC,CASSPPALAGVAYEQYF
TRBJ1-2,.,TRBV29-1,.,TGCAGCGCTGAACAGGGAAACTATGGCTACACCTTC,CSAEQGNYGYTF
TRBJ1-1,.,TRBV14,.,TGTGCCAGCAGCCAAGCACTGACAGACGAAGCTTTCTTT,CASSQALTDEAFF
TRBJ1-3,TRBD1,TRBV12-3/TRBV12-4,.,TGTGCCAGCAGCGATCAGGGGGCTAACACCATATATTTT,CASSDQGANTIYF
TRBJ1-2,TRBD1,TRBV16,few,TGTGCCAGCAGCCCGCAGGGGGCCTCTAACTATGGCTACACCTTC,CASSPQGASNYGYTF
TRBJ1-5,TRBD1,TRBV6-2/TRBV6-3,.,TGTGCCAGCAGCCGCACGCGGTACAGGGGTGGGGCCGGCAATCAGCCCCAGCATTTT,CASSRTRYRGGAGNQPQHF
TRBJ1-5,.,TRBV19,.,TGTGCCAGTAGCACGGGGGGTCAACAGCCCCAGCATTTT,CASSTGGQQPQHF
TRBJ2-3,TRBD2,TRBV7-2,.,TGTGCCAGCAGCTTAGTAGCGGGACGCACAGATACGCAGTATTTT,CASSLVAGRTDTQYF
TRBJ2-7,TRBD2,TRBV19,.,TGTGCCAGTAGTATAGGGTTCCTAGCGGGAGCTCACGAGCAGTACTTC,CASSIGFLAGAHEQYF
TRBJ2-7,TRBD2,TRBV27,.,TGTGCCAGCAGTCCCGGGAGGGCCGACTACGAGCAGTACTTC,CASSPGRADYEQYF
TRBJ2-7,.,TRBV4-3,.,TGCGCCAGCAGCCAAGACTTCCAGGCGGGGGAGCAGTACTTC,CASSQDFQAGEQYF
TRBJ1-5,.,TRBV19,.,TGTGCCAGTAGTATGCGGGTATGGGGCAATCAGCCCCAGCATTTT,CASSMRVWGNQPQHF
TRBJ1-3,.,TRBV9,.,TGTGCCAGCAGCGCCGGCGGGAGTCAGGCTGGAAACACCATATATTTT,CASSAGGSQAGNTIYF
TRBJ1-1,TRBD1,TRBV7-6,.,TGTGCCAGCAGCTTATGGACAGGGGTGAACACTGAAGCTTTCTTT,CASSLWTGVNTEAFF
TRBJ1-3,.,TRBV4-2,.,TGTGCCAGCAGCCAAGTTGTGGGGGGGCAGGGGAACACCATATATTTT,CASSQVVGGQGNTIYF
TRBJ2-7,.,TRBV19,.,TGTGCCAGTAGTTCTGGGGGCAGGTACGAGCAGTACTTC,CASSSGGRYEQYF
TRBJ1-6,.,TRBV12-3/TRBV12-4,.,TGTGCCAGCAGTTTAGGTATAAATTCACCCCTCCACTTT,CASSLGINSPLHF